The sequence of this T cell receptor beta chain was determined in a study of CD8 T cells in Susac syndrome. CDR3 size: 16 residues. The germline V gene has CDR1 SEHNR and CDR2 FQNEAQ (reference sequence). Germline trimming cut 6 bases from V and 9 bases from J; bases unmatched to any gene: 15. The authors negatively isolated CD8+ and CD4+ T cells and FACS-enriched TEMRA cells. Random hexamers were used to reverse transcribe an amount of roughly 0.45 to 1 ug RNA. In TCRdb, the immunoSEQ multiplex PCR reads were re-called with MiXCR into one record per CDR3 protein. Among hundreds of thousands of distinct CDR3 sequences listed, 85% were seen once.

The chain couples TRBV7-9 to TRBJ2-1; 9 bases are a match to TRBD2. The receptor comes from a human donor with multiple sclerosis. The sequenced sample was CD8+ T cells from PBMCs. CDR3 nucleotides: TGTGCCAGCAGTTCCCGTGTGCGGGAGGGCCGGGGTGAGCAGTTCTTC. Protein: CASSSRVREGRGEQFF.